Shown below are 13 T cell receptor beta chains from a single sample sequenced in a study of cytomegalovirus exposure and HLA in healthy donors. Sequenced by immunoSEQ multiplex PCR; TCRdb stores in-frame clones only, minus some. The sample includes approximately 180,000 clones, about 84% of them seen just once. What was sequenced was PBMCs. These receptors came from a woman between 18 and 30 years old in good health and CMV-seronegative.

The chain carries TRBV4-2 and TRBJ2-1; 8 positions match TRBD2. The CDR3 extends over 15 amino acids. V lost 0 bases, J lost 10 bases, and 8 bases stayed unmatched. Germline V gene lookup returns CDR1 LGHNA and CDR2 YNFKEQ. The CDR3 reads CASSQDTGRAEEQFF. The CDR3 nucleotides are TGTGCCAGCAGCCAAGATACCGGGAGGGCCGAAGAGCAGTTCTTC.

The J gene is TRBJ2-3, the V gene TRBV7-3; D remains ambiguous. V lost 5 bases and J 5 bases, leaving 8 bases between the germline ends. There are 12 residues in the CDR3. Per the germline V gene, CDR1 is SGHTA and CDR2 is FQGTGA. The CDR3 sequence is CASSDIGDTQYF. CDR3 DNA sequence: TGTGCCAGCAGCGACATAGGAGATACGCAGTATTTT. The whole variable domain, remainder taken from reference TRBV7-3 and TRBJ2-3, is GAGVSQTPSNKVTEKGKYVELRCDPISGHTALYWYRQSLGQGPEFLIYFQGTGAADDSGLPNDRFFAVRPEGSVSTLKIQRTERGDSAVYLCASSDIGDTQYFGPGTRLTVL.

This clone is a singleton in its sample. The chain employs TRBV19 and TRBJ1-6, with 9 positions matching TRBD1. V was pared by 5 bases and J by 7 bases, with 3 bases of the junction left unmatched. From germline, CDR1 is LNHDA and CDR2 SQIVND (reference sequence). This CDR3 is 14 amino acids long. Here the CDR3 reads CASSYRGPNSPLHF. In nucleotides, the CDR3 is TGTGCCAGTAGTTACAGGGGGCCCAATTCACCCCTCCACTTT.

V is TRBV7-2 and J is TRBJ2-1, with 7 bases aligning to TRBD2. The CDR3 spans 15 residues. Germline CDR1 reads SGHTA; CDR2 reads FQGNSA. With V trimmed by 5 bases and J by 7 bases, 11 bases remained unmatched. The CDR3 DNA is TGTGCCAGCAGCCTAAGCGGGGTCCCGGGGAATGAGCAGTTCTTC. Protein sequence: CASSLSGVPGNEQFF.

V gene TRBV27 combines with J gene TRBJ1-1; possibly TRBD1 for D (5 bases). From germline, CDR1 is MNHEY and CDR2 SMNVEV (reference sequence). CDR3 length equals 14 residues. Trimming took 0 bases from V and 7 from J, leaving 12 bases between them. The CDR3 here is CASSLSWGGGEAFF. The CDR3 nucleotides read TGTGCCAGCAGTTTATCGTGGGGCGGGGGTGAAGCTTTCTTT.

The chain recombines TRBV5-1 with TRBJ2-2; 8 bases line up with TRBD2. This CDR3 spans 18 amino acids. Germline V gives CDR1 SGHRS, CDR2 YFSETQ. The junction had 12 bases not matched to a gene; V was cut back by 4 bases and J by 1 base. CDR3 residues: CASSAGAGSGMNTGELFF. CDR3 nucleotide sequence: TGCGCCAGCAGCGCGGGGGCGGGTAGCGGGATGAACACCGGGGAGCTGTTTTTT.

J is TRBJ2-1 and V is TRBV5-1; D gene unclear. This CDR3 region has 15 residues. V was trimmed by 4 bases and J by 5 bases, leaving 16 bases between them. The V gene's germline CDR1 is SGHRS and CDR2 YFSETQ. The CDR3 region is CASSQTLIRDNEQFF. The CDR3 DNA sequence: TGCGCCAGCAGCCAGACTCTAATCCGGGACAATGAGCAGTTCTTC.

This clone was picked up one time. V usage is TRBV5-4 and J usage is TRBJ2-7; the match to TRBD2 covers 14 bases. This CDR3 has 16 residues. The V segment lost 4 bases and the J segment 7 bases; nucleotides outside the gene matches: 10. CDR1 and CDR2 (germline): SGHNT, YYREEE (reference sequence). The CDR3 spells CASSPMTSGRAGEQYF. The CDR3 DNA reads as TGTGCCAGCAGCCCCATGACTAGCGGGAGGGCGGGAGAGCAGTACTTC.

Turning to this clone: One end of the junction does not line up with germline, which may come from a read error. The chain uses TRBV2 and TRBJ2-3; 8 bases fit TRBD2. This CDR3 region has 14 residues. Per germline, CDR1 SNHLY and CDR2 FYNNEI. This CDR3 is CASSQAGATGTQYF. The CDR3 nucleotides read TGTGCCAGCAGTCAAGCGGGAGCGACGGGTACGCAGTATTTT.

The genes are TRBV27 and TRBJ2-3; weak D call: TRBD2 (6 bases). This CDR3 has 13 residues. V was pared by 2 bases and J by 5 bases, with 8 bases between. The germline CDR1 and CDR2 sequences are MNHEY and SMNVEV (reference sequence). The CDR3 DNA sequence: TGTGCCAGCAGTTTAAGGAGGGTAGATACGCAGTATTTT. Encoded protein: CASSLRRVDTQYF.

The genes are TRBV6-5 and TRBJ1-3; tentatively, D is TRBD1 (5 bases). There are 15 residues in the CDR3. Germline values: CDR1 MNHEY, CDR2 SVGAGI. V lost 0 bases and J 4 bases, leaving 10 bases between the germline ends. The CDR3 bases are TGTGCCAGCAGTTACTCTCGAAGGGGCGGAAACACCATATATTTT. This encodes CASSYSRRGGNTIYF.

The J gene is TRBJ1-3, the V gene TRBV29-1, with D possibly TRBD1 on 5 matching bases. V was cut by 7 bases and J by 2 bases, with 15 bases left in between. CDR1 and CDR2 from the germline V gene are SQVTM and ANQGSEA. This CDR3 spans 14 amino acids. The CDR3 bases are TGCAGCGCTGAGTTTCGGGGGACTGGAAACACCATATATTTT. Translation: CSAEFRGTGNTIYF.

A few counts support this clone. The chain is built from TRBV12-5 and TRBJ1-2, with D tentatively TRBD1 (6 bases). Trimming removed 5 bases from V and 8 bases from J, with 15 bases in between. From germline, CDR1 is LGHNT and CDR2 FRNRAP. The CDR3 sequence is 13 residues long. The CDR3 sequence is CASGTGQRDGYTF. As DNA, the CDR3 is TGTGCTAGTGGTACAGGACAGCGGGACGGCTACACCTTC.